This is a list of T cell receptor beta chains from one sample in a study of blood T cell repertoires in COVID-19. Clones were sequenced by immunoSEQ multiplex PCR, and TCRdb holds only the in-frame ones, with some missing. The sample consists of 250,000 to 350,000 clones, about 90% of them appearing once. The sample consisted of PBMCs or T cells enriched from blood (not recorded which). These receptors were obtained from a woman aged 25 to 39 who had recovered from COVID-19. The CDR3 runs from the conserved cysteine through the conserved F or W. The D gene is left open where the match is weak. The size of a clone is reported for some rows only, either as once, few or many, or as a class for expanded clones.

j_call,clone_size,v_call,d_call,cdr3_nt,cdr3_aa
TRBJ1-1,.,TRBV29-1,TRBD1,TGCAGCGCCGGACAGGGGGCCGGGAACACTGAAGCTTTCTTT,CSAGQGAGNTEAFF
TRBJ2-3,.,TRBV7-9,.,TGTGCCAGCAGCTTAGATGTGCAGACGCAGTATTTT,CASSLDVQTQYF
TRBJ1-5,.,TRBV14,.,TGTGCCAGCAGCCCAGGGGTCAATCAGCCCCAGCATTTT,CASSPGVNQPQHF
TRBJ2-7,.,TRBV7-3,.,TGTGCCAGCAGCGGGGGGAACGGCTACGAGCAGTACTTC,CASSGGNGYEQYF
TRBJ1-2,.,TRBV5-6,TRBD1,TGTGCCAGCAGCTTTTGGACAGGCTTCTATGGCTACACCTTC,CASSFWTGFYGYTF
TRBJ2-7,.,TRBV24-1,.,TGTGCCACCGCAAGACATAAGGCGCCATACTACGAGCAGTACTTC,CATARHKAPYYEQYF
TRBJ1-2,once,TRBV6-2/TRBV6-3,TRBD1,TGTGCCAGCAGTTGGACAGGGGCGGGCTATGGCTACACCTTC,CASSWTGAGYGYTF
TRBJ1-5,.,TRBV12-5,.,TGTGCTAGTGGTTTGGACAGGCTCAATCAGCCCCAGCATTTT,CASGLDRLNQPQHF
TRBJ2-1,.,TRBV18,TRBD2,TGTGCCAGCTCGCCGGGACTAGCGGGGTCCAATGAGCAGTTCTTC,CASSPGLAGSNEQFF
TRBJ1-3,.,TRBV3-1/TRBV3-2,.,TGTGCCAGCAGCCAAGATTGGGGAGGTGGAAACACCATATATTTT,CASSQDWGGGNTIYF
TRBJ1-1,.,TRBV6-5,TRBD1,TGTGCCAGCAGTAACACAGGGGAGAACACTGAAGCTTTCTTT,CASSNTGENTEAFF
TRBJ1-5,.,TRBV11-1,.,TGTGCCAGCAGCTTAGCGGGGGGACAGCCCCAGCATTTT,CASSLAGGQPQHF
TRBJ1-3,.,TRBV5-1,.,TGCGCCAGCAGCTTGGAGCCAGGACACTCTGGAAACACCATATATTTT,CASSLEPGHSGNTIYF
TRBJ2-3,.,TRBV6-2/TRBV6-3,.,TGTGCCAGCAGTTATTCAGGGGGGCGGTTTGCAGATACGCAGTATTTT,CASSYSGGRFADTQYF
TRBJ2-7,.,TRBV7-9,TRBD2,TGTGCCAGCAGCTTAGGTTGGCGGGGGGGCCACGAGCAGTACTTC,CASSLGWRGGHEQYF
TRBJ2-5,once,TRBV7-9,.,TGTGCCAGCACAAGACAGCAAGAGACCCAGTACTTC,CASTRQQETQYF
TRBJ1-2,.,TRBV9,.,TGTGCCAGCAGCCCCCTCACCGCGAACTATGGCTACACCTTC,CASSPLTANYGYTF
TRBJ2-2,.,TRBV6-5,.,TGTGCCAGCAGTCTATCTACCGGGGAGCTGTTTTTT,CASSLSTGELFF
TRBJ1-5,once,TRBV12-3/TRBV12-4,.,TGTGCCAGCACGGACGGGGGAAATCAGCCCCAGCATTTT,CASTDGGNQPQHF
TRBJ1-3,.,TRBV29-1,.,TGCAGCGTTGCTCGGACAGCTGGAAACACCATATATTTT,CSVARTAGNTIYF
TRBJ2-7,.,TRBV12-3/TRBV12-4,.,TGTGCCAGCTGCCCCGGGTCCTACTACGAGCAGTACTTC,CASCPGSYYEQYF
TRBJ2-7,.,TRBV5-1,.,TGCGCCAGCAGCTTGGGCTCAGGGACACTTTCCTACGAGCAGTACTTC,CASSLGSGTLSYEQYF
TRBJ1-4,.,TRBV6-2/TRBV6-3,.,TGTGCCAGCAGTAAGCTAGGGGCATCTAATGAAAAACTGTTTTTT,CASSKLGASNEKLFF
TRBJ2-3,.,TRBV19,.,TGTGCCAGTAGTATTGGAGGGGGGGGCACAGATACGCAGTATTTT,CASSIGGGGTDTQYF
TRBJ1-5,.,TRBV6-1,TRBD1,TGTGCCAGCAGTGCAGACCCTCCGACAGGGGTGGGCCAGCCCCAGCATTTT,CASSADPPTGVGQPQHF
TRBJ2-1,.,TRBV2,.,TGTGCCAGCAGTGACCGGTTCGGAGGGTACAATGAGCAGTTCTTC,CASSDRFGGYNEQFF
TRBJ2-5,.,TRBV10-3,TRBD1,TGTGCCATCAGAAACAACAGGGGGTTAAACCAAGAGACCCAGTACTTC,CAIRNNRGLNQETQYF
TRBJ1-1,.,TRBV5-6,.,TGTGCCAGCAGCCTTTCACGTGGCGGGGGAGCTTTCTTT,CASSLSRGGGAFF
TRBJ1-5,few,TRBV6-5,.,TGTGCCAGCAGAACTAGGGGAGGAGGGCAGCCCCAGCATTTT,CASRTRGGGQPQHF
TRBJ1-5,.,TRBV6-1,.,TGTGCCAGCAGTGACCGGACACGAAACCAGCCCCAGCATTTT,CASSDRTRNQPQHF
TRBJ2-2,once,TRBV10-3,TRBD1,TGTGCCATCAGTGAGCCCTATCCCGGGACAGGGGCAGGTAACACCGGGGAGCTGTTTTTT,CAISEPYPGTGAGNTGELFF
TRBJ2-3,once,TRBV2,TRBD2,TGTGCCAGCAACCGACTAGCGGTCACAGATACGCAGTATTTT,CASNRLAVTDTQYF
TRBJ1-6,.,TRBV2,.,TGTGCCAGCGGGCGTGAGAGCTCCTATAATTCACCCCTCCACTTT,CASGRESSYNSPLHF
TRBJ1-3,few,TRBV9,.,TGTGCCAGCAGCGCCCCAGGGGCTGGAAACACCATATATTTT,CASSAPGAGNTIYF
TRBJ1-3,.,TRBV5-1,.,TGCGCCAGCAGCGTTTCCGGGGGAGCTGGAAACACCATATATTTT,CASSVSGGAGNTIYF
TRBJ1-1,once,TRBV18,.,TGTGCCAGCTCACCAGTCTTGGGGAGGCGATTCGTCACTGAAGCTTTCTTT,CASSPVLGRRFVTEAFF
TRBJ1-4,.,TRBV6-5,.,TGTGCCAGCAGTTACAGTCGAGCTAATGAAAAACTGTTTTTT,CASSYSRANEKLFF
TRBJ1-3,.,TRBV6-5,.,TGTGCCAGCGGATCAGGGGACCCCGCTGGAAACACCATATATTTT,CASGSGDPAGNTIYF
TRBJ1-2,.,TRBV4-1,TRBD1,TGCGCCAGCAGCCACCTCTCGAGGGGGCTTGGCTACACCTTC,CASSHLSRGLGYTF
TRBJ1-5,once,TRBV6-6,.,TGTGCCAGCAGTTACTCGAAAGAGGGTTGGGGGCCCCAGCATTTT,CASSYSKEGWGPQHF
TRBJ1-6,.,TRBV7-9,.,TGTGCCAGCAGCGCCACTCTTAATTCACCCCTCCACTTT,CASSATLNSPLHF
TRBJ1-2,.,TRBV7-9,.,TGTGCCAGCAGCTTGGCCGGGTCTATCCCCTATGGCTACACCTTC,CASSLAGSIPYGYTF
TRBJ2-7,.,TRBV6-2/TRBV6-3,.,TGTGCCAGCAGCCCCCGGGTCGGACTGTACTCCTACGAGCAGTACTTC,CASSPRVGLYSYEQYF
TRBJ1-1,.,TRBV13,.,TGTGCCAGCAGCTTAGAGCGGCAGGAAGCTTTCTTT,CASSLERQEAFF
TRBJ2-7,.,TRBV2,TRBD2,TGTGCCAGTCGACTAGCGCTTGGGGGGAGCGAGCAGTACTTC,CASRLALGGSEQYF
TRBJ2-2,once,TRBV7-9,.,TGTGCCAGCAGCTCTCGGGCGGGCACCGGGGAGCTGTTTTTT,CASSSRAGTGELFF
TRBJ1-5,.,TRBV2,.,TGTGCCAGCAGCCAGGACAGTTTGAATCAGCCCCAGCATTTT,CASSQDSLNQPQHF
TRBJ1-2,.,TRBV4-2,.,TGTGCCAGCAGCCAAGAGATAGGGAGGGCCTATGGCTACACCTTC,CASSQEIGRAYGYTF
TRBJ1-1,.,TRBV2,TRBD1,TGTGCCAGCAGGCCCCAGGGGGTTGAAGCTTTCTTT,CASRPQGVEAFF
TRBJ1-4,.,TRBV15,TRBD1,TGTGCCACCAGCAGAGAGACAGGGGTTGGGGAAAAACTGTTTTTT,CATSRETGVGEKLFF